The clone carrying this T cell receptor beta chain was found once. The antigen is unknown. The data belong to a study of CD4 T cells in relation to SARS-CoV-2 and coronaviruses. Only in-frame clones appear in the TCRdb table, and some are missing; sequencing was by immunoSEQ multiplex PCR. Among approximately 22,000 clones listed, 55% to 80% were seen once. Unexposed donor CD4+ T cells date from 2011-2018, before the COVID-19 pandemic. After roughly 9 days of culture, CD4+ T cells were isolated. Cells permitting, SARS-CoV-2 S/N and four cold-coronavirus spikes were tested on unexposed-donor CD4+ T cells. Regarding the study as a whole: In around three fifths of donors, memory CD4+ clonotypes crossrecognized SARS-CoV-2 and at least one common cold coronavirus spike. No crossreactivity against non-spike viral proteins was tested here.

CDR3 length: 14 amino acids. Germline lookup yields CDR1 GTSNPN and CDR2 SVGIG (reference sequence). The ends were cut back, 2 bases at V and 4 bases at J, with 14 bases in the middle. The receptor was derived from a human donor in good health. Sequencing was done on a sample of CD4+ T cells from PBMCs, cultured in vitro. The rearrangement joins TRBV30 to TRBJ1-1; D is unclear. The CDR3 nucleotides are TGTGCCTGGAGTATAGACATTCTCATCACTGAAGCTTTCTTT. Translating it yields CAWSIDILITEAFF.